The 22 T cell receptor beta chains below come from one sample, sequenced in a study of beta chain features in type 1 diabetes. The sequenced template was cDNA made from the entire isolated RNA. The protocol was immunoSEQ multiplex PCR, while the TCRdb copy is restricted to in-frame clones and leaves out a portion. There are about 110,000 clones in the sample; 30% to 50% occur only once, and less than 0.08% lies in the top ten. Sample: stem cell memory CD4+ T cells from blood. The receptors shown here come from a woman younger than 30 in good health.

This sequence joins TRBV4-1 and TRBJ2-1, with 13 bases lining up with TRBD2. The germline CDR1 and CDR2 sequences are MGHRA and YSYEKL. Trimming at V came to 2 bases and at J to 7 bases, leaving 5 bases not matched to a gene. This CDR3 contains 16 residues. The CDR3 is CASSQPGTSGNNEQFF. The CDR3 DNA reads TGCGCCAGCAGCCAACCCGGGACTAGCGGGAATAATGAGCAGTTCTTC.

This clone was recorded a few times. This sequence joins TRBV30 and TRBJ1-2; D call uncertain. CDR3 length: 11 amino acids. CDR1 GTSNPN and CDR2 SVGIG come from the germline V gene (reference sequence). Trimming removed 3 bases at V and 4 bases at J, with 6 bases between. Here the CDR3 DNA reads TGTGCCTGGAGGAACAGCTATGGCTACACCTTC. It specifies CAWRNSYGYTF.

The CDR3 region is CATSPLAVNTEAFF. CDR3 nucleotides: TGTGCCACCTCCCCATTGGCCGTAAACACTGAAGCTTTCTTT. This chain connects TRBV27 to TRBJ1-1, with no clear D. V lost 10 bases and J lost 2, with 17 bases in between. From germline, CDR1 is MNHEY and CDR2 SMNVEV (reference sequence). This CDR3 contains 14 residues.

The genes are TRBV25-1 and TRBJ2-1, with a weak D call TRBD2 (6 bases). This CDR3 region has 14 residues. V gave up 8 bases and J gave up 2 bases, with 13 bases separating them. The germline V gene encodes CDR1 MGHDK and CDR2 SYGVNS. The CDR3 region has the DNA TGTGCCAGCGGGGACTGGGCCCCCTACAATGAGCAGTTCTTC. Residues: CASGDWAPYNEQFF.

The V gene is TRBV19, the J gene TRBJ1-1; 8 bases are a match to TRBD1. Germline trimming cut 5 bases from V and 0 bases from J; bases unmatched to any gene: 5. Germline CDR1 is LNHDA and CDR2 is SQIVND (reference sequence). This CDR3 has 15 amino acids. CDR3 protein: CASSWGDRLNTEAFF. The CDR3 DNA reads TGTGCCAGTAGTTGGGGGGACAGGCTGAACACTGAAGCTTTCTTT.

The chain joins TRBV29-1 to TRBJ2-4, with a possible D match to TRBD2 (5 bases). V dropped 4 bases and J dropped 0 bases, with 10 bases sitting between them. CDR3 size: 14 residues. The V gene's germline CDR1 is SQVTM and CDR2 ANQGSEA. This chain's CDR3 is CSVGFGIAKNIQYF. DNA of the CDR3: TGCAGCGTTGGGTTCGGGATAGCCAAAAACATTCAGTACTTC.

The V and J genes are TRBV7-9 and TRBJ1-2; D might be TRBD1 (6 bases). CDR3 size: 13 residues. V was cut by 1 base and J by 4 bases, with 7 bases left in between. Germline V lookup: CDR1 SEHNR, CDR2 FQNEAQ (reference sequence). CDR3 loop: CASSLGTAYGYTF. In DNA, the CDR3 is TGTGCCAGCAGCTTAGGGACAGCCTATGGCTACACCTTC.

This clone was seen only a few times. The chain carries TRBV30 and TRBJ1-4; the D gene is possibly TRBD1 (6 bases). Per the germline V gene, CDR1 is GTSNPN and CDR2 is SVGIG (reference sequence). The CDR3 sequence is 15 residues long. V lost 0 bases, J lost 0 bases, and 8 bases lay in between. CDR3: CAWSVGHATNEKLFF. The CDR3 DNA is TGTGCCTGGAGTGTGGGACATGCAACTAATGAAAAACTGTTTTTT.

The sample holds a few counts of this clone. The rearrangement joins TRBV5-1 to TRBJ1-2, with 8 bases lining up with TRBD1. CDR1 and CDR2 (germline): SGHRS, YFSETQ. The ends lost 2 bases at V and 6 bases at J; junction bases unmatched: 9. This CDR3 region has 15 residues. The CDR3 reads CASSFTGQGRDGYTF. In DNA, the CDR3 is TGCGCCAGCAGCTTTACCGGACAGGGTCGGGATGGCTACACCTTC. The full variable domain, completed using reference TRBV5-1 and TRBJ1-2, is KAGVTQTPRYLIKTRGQQVTLSCSPISGHRSVSWYQQTPGQGLQFLFEYFSETQRNKGNFPGRFSGRQFSNSRSEMNVSTLELGDSALYLCASSFTGQGRDGYTFGSGTRLTVV.

The chain employs TRBV5-1 and TRBJ2-1; 8 bases line up with TRBD1. Trimming at V came to 4 bases and at J to 12 bases, leaving 15 bases not matched to a gene. Germline values: CDR1 SGHRS, CDR2 YFSETQ. There are 15 residues in the CDR3. The CDR3 DNA reads as TGCGCCAGCAGCCCCGTAAGGACAGGGCGGTGGGGGCAGTTCTTC. Its protein is CASSPVRTGRWGQFF.

This clone was detected many times. The chain uses TRBV18 and TRBJ2-3, with D tentatively TRBD1 (6 bases). Trimming stripped 3 bases from V and 2 bases from J, with 12 bases between. In germline, CDR1 is KGHSH, CDR2 LQKENI. This CDR3 has 15 amino acids. For the CDR3, the DNA is TGTGCCAGCTCACCCCAAGGGGGACCCACAGATACGCAGTATTTT. It encodes CASSPQGGPTDTQYF. Using reference TRBV18 and TRBJ2-3 for the parts outside the CDR3, the full variable domain is NAGVMQNPRHLVRRRGQEARLRCSPMKGHSHVYWYRQLPEEGLKFMVYLQKENIIDESGMPKERFSAEFPKEGPSILRIQQVVRGDSAAYFCASSPQGGPTDTQYFGPGTRLTVL.

This clone was counted a few times. The chain carries TRBV2 and TRBJ2-3, with D perhaps matching TRBD1 (6 bases). Germline V gives CDR1 SNHLY, CDR2 FYNNEI. V lost 5 bases and J lost 3, with 15 bases in between. The CDR3 has 15 amino acids. Here the CDR3 reads CASSPQGIGTDTQYF. The CDR3 nucleotides are TGTGCCAGCAGTCCACAGGGAATTGGTACAGATACGCAGTATTTT.

This clone has more than one count but fewer than ten. V is TRBV5-6 and J is TRBJ1-2; D is ambiguous. V lost 0 bases and J lost 5, with 11 bases in between. CDR1 is SGHDT, CDR2 YYEEEE, per germline. The length of the CDR3 is 14 residues. The CDR3 DNA reads TGTGCCAGCAGCTTGGTTGTAATGGAGTATGGCTACACCTTC. It is translated as CASSLVVMEYGYTF.

This sequence joins TRBV5-1 and TRBJ1-2; TRBD1 agrees at 9 bases. The CDR3 is 15 amino acids. Trimming took 1 base from V and 4 from J; bases not matched to a gene: 5. Germline loops: CDR1 SGHRS, CDR2 YFSETQ. In DNA form, the CDR3 reads TGCGCCAGCAGCTTGAGGTCGGGACAGGGCTATGGCTACACCTTC. Amino acid sequence: CASSLRSGQGYGYTF.

This clone appeared a few times. V gene TRBV9 combines with J gene TRBJ2-3; D might be TRBD2 (5 bases). The CDR3 totals 14 residues. Germline assignment: CDR1 SGDLS and CDR2 YYNGEE. V lost 3 bases and J 2 bases, leaving 10 bases between the germline ends. The CDR3 spells CASSAIAPTDTQYF. CDR3 nucleotides: TGTGCCAGCAGCGCGATAGCGCCCACAGATACGCAGTATTTT.

The genes are TRBV6-6 and TRBJ1-3; D gene ambiguous. Germline V lookup: CDR1 MNHNY, CDR2 SVGAGI (reference sequence). The CDR3 spans 10 residues. The V end was cut by 8 bases, the J end by 8 bases, with 7 bases between. The CDR3 protein is CASEEDTIYF. The CDR3 bases are TGTGCCAGCGAAGAGGACACCATATATTTT.

This clone was observed a handful of times. V and J are TRBV28 and TRBJ2-7, with D tentatively TRBD1 (6 bases). Trimming removed 3 bases from V and 4 bases from J, with 16 bases in between. CDR3 size: 15 residues. Germline lookup yields CDR1 MDHEN and CDR2 SYDVKM. The CDR3 sequence: CASSFAGTLSYEQYF. The DNA for the CDR3 is TGTGCCAGCAGTTTCGCCGGGACACTGTCGTACGAGCAGTACTTC.

J is TRBJ2-6 and V is TRBV19; 8 bases are a match to TRBD1. The CDR3 has 13 amino acids. Germline loops: CDR1 LNHDA, CDR2 SQIVND (reference sequence). Trimming removed 11 bases from V and 4 bases from J; junction bases left unmatched: 4. The CDR3 sequence: CAVRGLGANVLTF. The CDR3 coding sequence is TGTGCCGTCAGGGGGCTGGGGGCCAACGTCCTGACTTTC.

The V and J genes are TRBV13 and TRBJ2-3, with 13 positions matching TRBD2. The V segment lost 4 bases and the J segment 4 bases; nucleotides outside the gene matches: 5. Germline V gives CDR1 PRHDT, CDR2 FYEKMQ (reference sequence). The CDR3 consists of 16 residues. The CDR3: CASSSTSGRVADTQYF. CDR3 in DNA: TGTGCCAGCAGCTCAACTAGCGGGAGGGTCGCAGATACGCAGTATTTT. The complete variable domain, with remaining parts taken from reference TRBV13 and TRBJ2-3, reads AAGVIQSPRHLIKEKRETATLKCYPIPRHDTVYWYQQGPGQDPQFLISFYEKMQSDKGSIPDRFSAQQFSDYHSELNMSSLELGDSALYFCASSSTSGRVADTQYFGPGTRLTVL.

This chain uses TRBV7-2 with TRBJ2-2, with 8 bases fitting TRBD2. V was clipped by 7 bases and J by 4 bases; unmatched bases: 11. Germline V gives CDR1 SGHTA, CDR2 FQGNSA. CDR3 size: 16 residues. CDR3 in amino acids: CASNWGLAGGTGELFF. In nucleotides, the CDR3 is TGTGCCAGCAACTGGGGCCTGGCGGGGGGCACCGGGGAGCTGTTTTTT.

The chain recombines TRBV6-5 with TRBJ2-7; 9 nucleotides agree with TRBD1. The CDR3 extends over 14 amino acids. Germline CDR1 reads MNHEY; CDR2 reads SVGAGI. V trimming: 7 bases; J trimming: 7 bases; junction bases outside the gene matches: 11. The CDR3 is CASTGQGTPWEQYF. The CDR3, as DNA: TGTGCCAGCACCGGACAGGGGACTCCTTGGGAGCAGTACTTC.

This clone has more than one count but fewer than ten. CDR3 DNA: TGTGCTAGTGGTTTGATTCTGGGGCTCGGCACCGGGGAGCTGTTTTTT. Translating it yields CASGLILGLGTGELFF. The J gene is TRBJ2-2, the V gene TRBV12-5, with D possibly being TRBD1 (5 bases). The CDR3 spans 16 residues. Looked up from germline, CDR1 is LGHNT and CDR2 is FRNRAP. Trimming left V 2 bases short and J 4 bases short, with 14 bases between.